A single sample gave rise to the 27 T cell receptor beta chains below, sequenced in a study of blood T cell repertoires in COVID-19. This table comes from immunoSEQ multiplex PCR, and its TCRdb copy is limited to in-frame clones, with some not included. The sample lists 35,000 to 45,000 clones, around 90% seen once, with 5.5% to 7% in the top ten. The sequencing sample was made of peripheral blood. All receptors come from a woman aged 80 or over with acute or convalescent COVID-19.

This sequence joins TRBV18 and TRBJ2-7; the D gene is possibly TRBD1 (5 bases). This CDR3 comprises 12 residues. In germline, CDR1 is KGHSH, CDR2 LQKENI. V was cut by 3 bases and J by 6 bases, with 9 bases left in between. The chain's CDR3 is CASSPDSLEQYF. Here the CDR3 DNA reads TGTGCCAGCTCACCCGACAGTCTCGAGCAGTACTTC.

The chain recombines TRBV5-8 with TRBJ2-1, with TRBD2 matching over 8 bases. V trimming: 0 bases; J trimming: 4 bases; junction bases outside the gene matches: 3. The CDR3 has 15 amino acids. In germline, CDR1 is SGHTS, CDR2 YDEGEE. The CDR3 protein is CASSLVRGGYNEQFF. DNA for the CDR3: TGTGCCAGCAGCTTGGTCCGGGGGGGGTACAATGAGCAGTTCTTC.

V is TRBV30 and J is TRBJ1-6, with TRBD1 matching 9 bases. V lost 1 base and J lost 8; bases outside the gene matches: 9. Germline lookup yields CDR1 GTSNPN and CDR2 SVGIG (reference sequence). The length of the CDR3 is 16 residues. Written as DNA, the CDR3 is TGTGCCTGGAGTGCTGCTAGGGACAGGGTAGATTCACCCCTCCACTTT. Protein product: CAWSAARDRVDSPLHF.

The rearrangement joins TRBV9 to TRBJ2-1, with 11 bases fitting TRBD2. V gave up 2 bases and J gave up 2 bases; unmatched junction bases: 9. This CDR3 region has 18 residues. In germline, CDR1 is SGDLS, CDR2 YYNGEE. CDR3 in amino acids: CASSVTHGLAGAYNEQFF. In nucleotides, the CDR3 is TGTGCCAGCAGCGTTACCCACGGACTAGCGGGTGCCTACAATGAGCAGTTCTTC.

This chain joins TRBV6-5 and TRBJ2-2; 8 positions match TRBD2. The CDR3 has 14 residues. CDR1 is MNHEY, CDR2 SVGAGI, per germline. V shed 8 bases and J 3 bases; nucleotides not matched to a gene: 5. CDR3 nucleotides: TGTGCCAGCCGCAAACTAGCGGACACCGGGGAGCTGTTTTTT. This sequence encodes CASRKLADTGELFF.

CDR3 in amino acids: CASSRQGHSGNTIYF. DNA for the CDR3: TGTGCCAGTAGTAGACAGGGGCACTCTGGAAACACCATATATTTT. The chain carries TRBV19 and TRBJ1-3; 8 nucleotides match TRBD1. V shed 4 bases, J shed 0 bases, and the junction held 2 bases outside the gene matches. This CDR3 is built from 15 residues. Germline CDR1 is LNHDA and CDR2 is SQIVND (reference sequence).

The V gene is TRBV2, the J gene TRBJ2-2, with TRBD1 as a possible D gene (6 bases). The CDR3 is 15 residues long. Trimming stripped 6 bases from V and 5 bases from J, with 16 bases between. From germline, CDR1 is SNHLY and CDR2 FYNNEI. The CDR3 DNA reads TGTGCCAGCAGACTAGTCGCGCAGGGGACCGGGGAGCTGTTTTTT. Encoded protein: CASRLVAQGTGELFF. Using reference TRBV2 and TRBJ2-2 for the parts outside the CDR3, the full variable domain is EPEVTQTPSHQVTQMGQEVILRCVPISNHLYFYWYRQILGQKVEFLVSFYNNEISEKSEIFDDQFSVERPDGSNFTLKIRSTKLEDSAMYFCASRLVAQGTGELFFGEGSRLTVL.

This chain links TRBV10-3 with TRBJ1-6; D is uncertain. Trimming took off 2 bases at V and 5 bases at J, with 7 bases between the two ends. The CDR3 has 14 amino acids. Germline CDR1 ENHRY, CDR2 SYGVKD. CDR3 in DNA: TGTGCCATCAGTGAGACTAGAGATAATTCACCCCTCCACTTT. It codes for CAISETRDNSPLHF.

The V call is TRBV18, the J call TRBJ2-2; 7 bases line up with TRBD1. After removal of 5 bases from V and 2 bases from J, the junction contained 2 bases not matched to a gene. The germline CDR1 and CDR2 sequences are KGHSH and LQKENI. CDR3 length: 14 residues. The CDR3 loop is CASSRDSNTGELFF. The CDR3 DNA reads TGTGCCAGCTCAAGGGACAGTAACACCGGGGAGCTGTTTTTT.

The V call is TRBV5-1, the J call TRBJ1-1; TRBD1 might be the D (5 bases). The ends were cut back, 4 bases at V and 1 base at J, with 11 bases in the middle. Germline-derived CDR1 and CDR2 are SGHRS and YFSETQ. This CDR3 spans 14 amino acids. CDR3 sequence: CASSPATANTEAFF. For the CDR3, the DNA is TGCGCCAGCAGCCCCGCGACAGCGAACACTGAAGCTTTCTTT.

The chain recombines TRBV28 with TRBJ1-2; no clear D gene. Looked up from germline, CDR1 is MDHEN and CDR2 is SYDVKM. This CDR3 comprises 13 residues. The V end was cut by 3 bases, the J end by 2 bases, with 7 bases between. The CDR3 bases are TGTGCCAGCAGTTTGACAACGAACTATGGCTACACCTTC. Protein: CASSLTTNYGYTF.

This rearrangement joins TRBV9 to TRBJ2-5; TRBD1 agrees at 7 bases. The CDR3 extends over 18 amino acids. V was pared by 4 bases and J by 1 base, with 16 bases of the junction left unmatched. The germline CDR1 and CDR2 sequences are SGDLS and YYNGEE. The CDR3 nucleotides read TGTGCCAGCAGCAACCCGAGGTACGGGACAGAAATCCAAGAGACCCAGTACTTC. Its protein product is CASSNPRYGTEIQETQYF.

CDR3 bases: TGTGCCAGCAGACCCGCACTAGCGGGGGGGTACGAGCAGTACTTC. Protein: CASRPALAGGYEQYF. J is TRBJ2-5 and V is TRBV7-8; 13 bases map to TRBD2. The J call is in doubt because the DNA end fits TRBJ2-7 better. The V gene's germline CDR1 is SGHVS and CDR2 FQNEAQ. The CDR3 is made up of 15 amino acids.

V usage is TRBV5-1 and J usage is TRBJ2-3; 7 nucleotides line up with TRBD2. J gave up 1 base and V 0 bases, and 8 bases lay outside the gene matches. The germline CDR1 and CDR2 sequences are SGHRS and YFSETQ. The CDR3 is 17 amino acids. CDR3 sequence (DNA): TGCGCCAGCAGCTTGGACGGGACTAATCGCGGCACAGATACGCAGTATTTT. Amino acid sequence: CASSLDGTNRGTDTQYF. Filled out from reference TRBV5-1 and TRBJ2-3, the complete variable domain reads KAGVTQTPRYLIKTRGQQVTLSCSPISGHRSVSWYQQTPGQGLQFLFEYFSETQRNKGNFPGRFSGRQFSNSRSEMNVSTLELGDSALYLCASSLDGTNRGTDTQYFGPGTRLTVL.

This chain uses TRBV30 with TRBJ1-5; 8 bases align to TRBD1. V lost 2 bases and J lost 7; bases outside the gene matches: 4. The germline V gene encodes CDR1 GTSNPN and CDR2 SVGIG (reference sequence). There are 13 residues in the CDR3. The chain's CDR3 is CAWSSDRAQPQHF. The CDR3, as DNA: TGTGCCTGGAGTTCGGACAGGGCCCAGCCCCAGCATTTT. Full variable domain (missing parts from reference TRBV30 and TRBJ1-5): SQTIHQWPATLVQPVGSPLSLECTVEGTSNPNLYWYRQAAGRGLQLLFYSVGIGQISSEVPQNLSASRPQDRQFILSSKKLLLSDSGFYLCAWSSDRAQPQHFGDGTRLSIL.

This clone was seen once. This chain connects TRBV2 to TRBJ1-5; 7 positions match TRBD1. This CDR3 region has 15 residues. V shed 5 bases and J 3 bases; nucleotides not matched to a gene: 7. The germline V gene has CDR1 SNHLY and CDR2 FYNNEI. Here the CDR3 DNA reads TGTGCCAGCAGTCCCCAGACAGGGAACAATCAGCCCCAGCATTTT. Translated, it gives CASSPQTGNNQPQHF.

The CDR3 reads CASSVLAGEDGYTF. CDR3 in DNA: TGTGCCAGCAGTGTCCTAGCTGGGGAAGATGGCTACACCTTC. The chain is built from TRBV6-6 and TRBJ1-2; D not resolved. Germline V gives CDR1 MNHNY, CDR2 SVGAGI (reference sequence). V was clipped by 5 bases and J by 6 bases, with 16 bases between them. The CDR3 loop spans 14 amino acids.

The table lists this clone with a count of one. The genes are TRBV2 and TRBJ2-1, with D perhaps TRBD2 (5 bases). With 5 bases removed from V and 9 bases from J, the gap between germline ends came to 14 bases. The CDR3 is made up of 13 amino acids. Germline CDR1 is SNHLY and CDR2 is FYNNEI. CDR3 bases: TGTGCCAGCAGTCCCGGTCGAGGACTTGAGCAGTTCTTC. The encoded protein is CASSPGRGLEQFF.

The V call is TRBV19, the J call TRBJ1-1; 9 positions agree with TRBD1. With V trimmed by 8 bases and J by 11 bases, 18 bases remained unmatched. The CDR3 length is 15 residues. Germline V lookup: CDR1 LNHDA, CDR2 SQIVND (reference sequence). CDR3 loop: CASGSGTGGAGGAFF. The DNA for the CDR3 is TGTGCCAGTGGGTCCGGAACAGGGGGCGCGGGTGGGGCTTTCTTT.

The chain recombines TRBV11-3 with TRBJ2-7, with 8 bases aligning to TRBD2. The J segment lost 6 bases and the V segment lost 0 bases, leaving 4 bases of the junction unmatched. CDR3 size: 14 residues. Germline CDR1 SGHNT, CDR2 YENEEA. CDR3 residues: CASSLDGGASEQYF. The CDR3 DNA follows: TGTGCCAGCAGCTTAGACGGGGGGGCCTCCGAGCAGTACTTC.

The chain couples TRBV7-2 to TRBJ2-7; 8 nucleotides line up with TRBD2. J gave up 2 bases and V 1 base, and 7 bases lay outside the gene matches. The CDR3 covers 16 residues. Germline V gene sequence: CDR1 SGHTA, CDR2 FQGNSA. The CDR3 DNA sequence: TGTGCCAGCAGCTTAGGAAGCGGGGGAAATCCCTACGAGCAGTACTTC. It encodes CASSLGSGGNPYEQYF.

On this clone itself: The same CDR3 is also encoded by other DNA sequences in this sample. This chain connects TRBV18 to TRBJ2-5; D is perhaps TRBD1 (6 bases). V lost 2 bases to trimming and J lost 2 bases, with 9 bases between them. The germline CDR1 and CDR2 sequences are KGHSH and LQKENI. The CDR3 spans 14 residues. The CDR3 loop is CASSPGQLQETQYF. CDR3 nucleotides: TGTGCCAGCTCACCAGGACAGTTGCAAGAGACCCAGTACTTC.

The chain couples TRBV5-6 to TRBJ2-3; 9 nucleotides agree with TRBD2. V lost 2 bases and J lost 2; bases outside the gene matches: 12. Per germline, CDR1 SGHDT and CDR2 YYEEEE. The CDR3 extends over 18 amino acids. CDR3 coding DNA: TGTGCCAGCAGCTTTGTGGCGGGGGGGCGGAGCCACACAGATACGCAGTATTTT. Amino acids: CASSFVAGGRSHTDTQYF.

The J gene is TRBJ1-2, the V gene TRBV29-1, with TRBD1 as a possible D gene (5 bases). V was clipped by 7 bases and J by 7 bases, with 22 bases between them. The CDR3 spans 14 residues. The V gene's germline CDR1 is SQVTM and CDR2 ANQGSEA. The CDR3 spells CSAERAQAPGGYTF. The CDR3 DNA reads as TGCAGCGCCGAAAGGGCACAGGCTCCGGGTGGCTACACCTTC.

The chain combines TRBV10-3 with TRBJ1-2; 10 nucleotides agree with TRBD1. This CDR3 spans 14 amino acids. Germline values: CDR1 ENHRY, CDR2 SYGVKD. V was clipped by 3 bases and J by 6 bases; unmatched bases: 4. In DNA form, the CDR3 reads TGTGCCATCAGTGACTCGACAGGGGGCCATGGCTACACCTTC. It codes for CAISDSTGGHGYTF.

J is TRBJ1-2 and V is TRBV5-1, with TRBD1 identical over 9 bases. The CDR3 consists of 15 residues. Germline assignment: CDR1 SGHRS and CDR2 YFSETQ. The J segment lost 5 bases and the V segment lost 4 bases, leaving 9 bases of the junction unmatched. The CDR3 loop reads CASSTGTGRWYGYTF. For the CDR3, the DNA is TGCGCCAGCAGCACAGGGACAGGGAGGTGGTATGGCTACACCTTC. Using reference TRBV5-1 and TRBJ1-2 for the parts outside the CDR3, the full variable domain is KAGVTQTPRYLIKTRGQQVTLSCSPISGHRSVSWYQQTPGQGLQFLFEYFSETQRNKGNFPGRFSGRQFSNSRSEMNVSTLELGDSALYLCASSTGTGRWYGYTFGSGTRLTVV.

This chain uses TRBV4-1 with TRBJ1-1; D perhaps matches TRBD1 (6 bases). The CDR3 consists of 13 residues. Trimming removed 4 bases at V and 4 bases at J, with 10 bases between. The germline V gene encodes CDR1 MGHRA and CDR2 YSYEKL. Here the CDR3 reads CASSLQGITEAFF. DNA of the CDR3: TGCGCCAGCAGCCTGCAGGGGATCACTGAAGCTTTCTTT.